This T cell receptor beta chain was captured by sequencing in a study of blood T cell repertoires in COVID-19. Method: immunoSEQ multiplex PCR; TCRdb's copy keeps in-frame clones and lacks some. The data contain 46,000 or so clones, 70% to 90% of them singletons. The CDR3 is 14 amino acids. Germline CDR1 LGHNA, CDR2 YSLEER. With 0 bases removed from V and 5 bases from J, the gap between germline ends came to 10 bases. This TCR was recovered from a woman of 80 years or more with COVID-19, enrolled during active disease. V and J are TRBV4-3 and TRBJ1-1; the D gene is possibly TRBD1 (5 bases). Sequences were obtained from peripheral blood. The CDR3 loop reads CASSQEGALTEAFF. DNA for the CDR3: TGCGCCAGCAGCCAAGAAGGGGCGCTTACTGAAGCTTTCTTT.